The present T cell receptor (beta chain) was sequenced within a study of T cell responses to AZD1222 COVID-19 vaccine. Notes on the study in general: Females made up more of the donors, who were largely white British, and clonal diversity may have come out too low.

Concerning this clone: The antigen is undetermined.

The trim removed 4 bases at V and 0 bases at J, leaving 8 bases unmatched. There are 16 residues in the CDR3. Germline CDR1 SGHTA, CDR2 FQGNSA. Repertoires were generated with immunoSEQ multiplex PCR, while TCRdb's copy carries only in-frame clones and drops some. There are about 140,000 clones in the sample; roughly 92% occur only once, and about 5% lies in the top ten. The sequence came from an adult in good health. The input for sequencing was peripheral blood, taken on day 0 of AZD1222 vaccination. This chain connects TRBV7-2 to TRBJ2-7; 8 bases agree with TRBD2. For the CDR3, the DNA is TGTGCCAGCAGCTCCAGGCGGAGCGGGAGCTCCTACGAGCAGTACTTC. Translation: CASSSRRSGSSYEQYF. Combining the CDR3 with reference TRBV7-2 and TRBJ2-7 gives the whole variable domain GAGVSQSPSNKVTEKGKDVELRCDPISGHTALYWYRQSLGQGLEFLIYFQGNSAPDKSGLPSDRFSAERTGGSVSTLTIQRTQQEDSAVYLCASSSRRSGSSYEQYFGPGTRLTVT.